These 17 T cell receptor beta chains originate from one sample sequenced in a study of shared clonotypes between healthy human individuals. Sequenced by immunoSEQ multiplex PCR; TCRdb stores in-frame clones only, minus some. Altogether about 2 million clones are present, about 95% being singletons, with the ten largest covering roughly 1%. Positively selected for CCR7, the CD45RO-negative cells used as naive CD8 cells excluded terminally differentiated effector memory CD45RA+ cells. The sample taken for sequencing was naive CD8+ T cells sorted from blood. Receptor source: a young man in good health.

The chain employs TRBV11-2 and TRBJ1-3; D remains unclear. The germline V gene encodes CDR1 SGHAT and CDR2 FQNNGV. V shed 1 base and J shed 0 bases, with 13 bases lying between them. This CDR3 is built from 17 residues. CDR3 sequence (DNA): TGTGCCAGCAGCTTAGTCCCCTCAGCCTACTCTGGAAACACCATATATTTT. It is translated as CASSLVPSAYSGNTIYF.

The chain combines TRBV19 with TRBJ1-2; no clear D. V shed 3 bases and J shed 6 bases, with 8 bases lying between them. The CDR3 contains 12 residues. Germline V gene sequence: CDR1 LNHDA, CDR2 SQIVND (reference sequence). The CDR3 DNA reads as TGTGCCAGTAGTATTCCCAGCGATGGCTACACCTTC. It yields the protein CASSIPSDGYTF.

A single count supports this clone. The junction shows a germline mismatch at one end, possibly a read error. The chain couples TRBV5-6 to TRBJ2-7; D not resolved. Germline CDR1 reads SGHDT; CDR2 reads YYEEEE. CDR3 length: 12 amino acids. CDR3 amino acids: CASSLSDADEHF. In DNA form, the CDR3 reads TGTGCCAGCAGCTTGTCCGACGCGGACGAACACTTC. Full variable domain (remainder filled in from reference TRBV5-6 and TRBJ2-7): DAGVTQSPTHLIKTRGQQVTLRCSPKSGHDTVSWYQQALGQGPQFIFQYYEEEERQRGNFPDRFSGHQFPNYSSELNVNALLLGDSALYLCASSLSDADEHFGPGTRLTVT.

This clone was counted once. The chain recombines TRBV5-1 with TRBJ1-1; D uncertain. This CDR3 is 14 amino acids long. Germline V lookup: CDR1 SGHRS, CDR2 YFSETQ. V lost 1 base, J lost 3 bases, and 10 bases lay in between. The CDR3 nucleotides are TGCGCCAGCAGCTTGACGGGTGTCGACACTGAAGCTTTCTTT. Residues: CASSLTGVDTEAFF.

The CDR3 DNA sequence: TGCGCCAGCAGCTGGGACGACGATGGCTACACCTTC. Residues: CASSWDDDGYTF. This chain joins TRBV5-1 and TRBJ1-2; D might be TRBD1 (5 bases). The CDR3 contains 12 residues. V was shortened by 3 bases and J by 6 bases, with 9 bases between the two germline ends. Germline lookup yields CDR1 SGHRS and CDR2 YFSETQ.

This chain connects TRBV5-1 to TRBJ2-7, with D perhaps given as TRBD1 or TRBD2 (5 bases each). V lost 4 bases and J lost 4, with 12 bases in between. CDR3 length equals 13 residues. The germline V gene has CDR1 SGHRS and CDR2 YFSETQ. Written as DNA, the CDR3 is TGCGCCAGCAGCGAGGGGCCGGGGTACGAGCAGTACTTC. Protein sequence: CASSEGPGYEQYF.

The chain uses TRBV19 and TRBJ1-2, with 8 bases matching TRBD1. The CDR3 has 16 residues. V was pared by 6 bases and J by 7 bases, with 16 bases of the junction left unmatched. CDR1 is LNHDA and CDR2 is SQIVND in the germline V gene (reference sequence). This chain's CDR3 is CASSQDREAKGGGYTF. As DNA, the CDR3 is TGTGCCAGTAGCCAGGACAGGGAGGCGAAGGGAGGTGGCTACACCTTC.

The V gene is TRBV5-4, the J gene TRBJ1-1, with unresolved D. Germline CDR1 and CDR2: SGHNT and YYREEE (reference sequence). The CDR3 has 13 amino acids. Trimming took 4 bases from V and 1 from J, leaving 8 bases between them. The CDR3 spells CASSLSPNTEAFF. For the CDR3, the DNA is TGTGCCAGCAGCCTATCCCCGAACACTGAAGCTTTCTTT.

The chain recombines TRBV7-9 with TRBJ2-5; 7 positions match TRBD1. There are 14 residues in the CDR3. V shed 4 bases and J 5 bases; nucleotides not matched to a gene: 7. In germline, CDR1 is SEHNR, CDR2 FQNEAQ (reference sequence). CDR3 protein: CASSSTGIGETQYF. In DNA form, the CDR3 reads TGTGCCAGCAGCTCGACAGGGATTGGGGAGACCCAGTACTTC. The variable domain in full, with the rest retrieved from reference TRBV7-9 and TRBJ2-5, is DTGVSQNPRHKITKRGQNVTFRCDPISEHNRLYWYRQTLGQGPEFLTYFQNEAQLEKSRLLSDRFSAERPKGSFSTLEIQRTEQGDSAMYLCASSSTGIGETQYFGPGTRLLVL.

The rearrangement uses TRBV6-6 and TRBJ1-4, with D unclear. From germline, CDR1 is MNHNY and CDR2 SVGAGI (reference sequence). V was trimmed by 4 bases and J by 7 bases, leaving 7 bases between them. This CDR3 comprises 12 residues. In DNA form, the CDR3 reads TGTGCCAGCAGTTCCGGGATTGAAAAACTGTTTTTT. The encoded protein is CASSSGIEKLFF.

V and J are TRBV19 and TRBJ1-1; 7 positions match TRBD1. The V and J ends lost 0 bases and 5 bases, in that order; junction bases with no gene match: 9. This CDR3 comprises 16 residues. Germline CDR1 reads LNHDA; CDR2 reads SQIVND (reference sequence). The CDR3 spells CASSIDLGRGSTEAFF. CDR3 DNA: TGTGCCAGTAGTATAGATCTTGGCAGGGGGAGTACTGAAGCTTTCTTT. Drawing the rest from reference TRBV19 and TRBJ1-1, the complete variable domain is DGGITQSPKYLFRKEGQNVTLSCEQNLNHDAMYWYRQDPGQGLRLIYYSQIVNDFQKGDIAEGYSVSREKKESFPLTVTSAQKNPTAFYLCASSIDLGRGSTEAFFGQGTRLTVV.

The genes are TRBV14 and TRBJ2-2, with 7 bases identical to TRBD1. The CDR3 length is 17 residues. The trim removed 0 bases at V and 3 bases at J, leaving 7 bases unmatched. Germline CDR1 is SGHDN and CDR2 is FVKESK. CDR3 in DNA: TGTGCCAGCAGCCAAGATTTGTGGGGGACAGACACCGGGGAGCTGTTTTTT. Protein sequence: CASSQDLWGTDTGELFF.

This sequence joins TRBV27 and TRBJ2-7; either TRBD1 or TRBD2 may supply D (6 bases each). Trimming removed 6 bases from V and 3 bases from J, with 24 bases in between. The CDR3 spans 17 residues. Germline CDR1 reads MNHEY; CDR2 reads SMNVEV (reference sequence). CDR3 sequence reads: CASSPNMPSGAGYEQYF. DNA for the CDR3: TGTGCCAGCAGCCCCAACATGCCGTCGGGGGCGGGCTACGAGCAGTACTTC.

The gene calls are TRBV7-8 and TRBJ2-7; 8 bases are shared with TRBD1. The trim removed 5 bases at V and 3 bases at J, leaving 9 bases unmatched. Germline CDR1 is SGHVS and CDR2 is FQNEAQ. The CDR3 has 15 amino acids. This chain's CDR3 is CASSPPGTGSYEQYF. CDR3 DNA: TGTGCCAGCAGCCCCCCCGGGACAGGAAGCTACGAGCAGTACTTC.

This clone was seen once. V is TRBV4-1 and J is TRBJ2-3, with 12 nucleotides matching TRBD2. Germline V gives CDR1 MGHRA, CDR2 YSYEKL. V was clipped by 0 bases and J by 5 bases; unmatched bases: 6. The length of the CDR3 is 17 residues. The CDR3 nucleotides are TGCGCCAGCAGCCAAGAGGGGGTGGGACTAGCGGGAGATACGCAGTATTTT. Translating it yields CASSQEGVGLAGDTQYF.

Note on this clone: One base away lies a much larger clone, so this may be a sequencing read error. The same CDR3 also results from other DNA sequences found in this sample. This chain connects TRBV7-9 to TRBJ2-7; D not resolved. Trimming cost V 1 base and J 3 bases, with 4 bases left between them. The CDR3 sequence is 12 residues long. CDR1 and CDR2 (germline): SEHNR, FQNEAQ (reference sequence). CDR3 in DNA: TGTGCCAGCAGCTTAGTCAGCTACGAGCAGTACTTC. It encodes CASSLVSYEQYF.

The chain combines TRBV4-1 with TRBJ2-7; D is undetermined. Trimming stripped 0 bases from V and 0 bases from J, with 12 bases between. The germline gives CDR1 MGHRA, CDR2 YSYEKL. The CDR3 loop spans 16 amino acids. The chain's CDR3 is CASSQEAGSLSYEQYF. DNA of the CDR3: TGCGCCAGCAGCCAAGAGGCAGGTAGCCTCTCCTACGAGCAGTACTTC.